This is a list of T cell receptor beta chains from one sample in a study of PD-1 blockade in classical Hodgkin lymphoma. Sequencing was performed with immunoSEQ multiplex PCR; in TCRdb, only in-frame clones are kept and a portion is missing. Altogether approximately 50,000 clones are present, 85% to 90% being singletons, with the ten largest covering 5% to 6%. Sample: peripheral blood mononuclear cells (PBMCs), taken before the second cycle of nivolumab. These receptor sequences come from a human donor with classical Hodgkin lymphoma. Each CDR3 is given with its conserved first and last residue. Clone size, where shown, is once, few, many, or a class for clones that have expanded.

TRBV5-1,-,CASSPTGTNTEAFF
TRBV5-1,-,CASSLGTLEETQYF
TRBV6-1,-,CASTGSNEKLFF
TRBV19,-,CASSKGVSTEAFF
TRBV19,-,CASSPSPYSSYGYTF
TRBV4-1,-,CASSQDPGLAGETQYF
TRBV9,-,CASSPGGGTSTYEQYF
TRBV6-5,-,CASSVPGTTPSYTF
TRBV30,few,CAWRRDRVLSGNTIYF
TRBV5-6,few,CASSFHFPGTFLYNEQFF
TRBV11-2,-,CASSPGPGSYSPLHF
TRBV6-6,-,CASSYSDPTDTQYF
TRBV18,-,CASSFPVTGDNTEAFF
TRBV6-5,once,CASSYSNMNTEAFF
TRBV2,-,CASTDGGTQYF
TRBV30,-,CAWTEQGLEQYF
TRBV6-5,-,CASRSVYEQYF
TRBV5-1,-,CASSPTGTGNTEAFF
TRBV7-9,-,CASSFSGAETQYF
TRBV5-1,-,CASSLDTGTTREQYF
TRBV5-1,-,CASSPAGGGETQYF
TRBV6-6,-,CASSGTSGEREQFF
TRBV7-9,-,CASSISGGNTGELFF
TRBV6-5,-,CASSPAGVLDSPLHF
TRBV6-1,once,CASSERAELFTEAFF
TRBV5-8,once,CASSSGQTKNTGELFF
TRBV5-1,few,CASSLLGSTNEKLFF
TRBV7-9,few,CASSLGGGASSYEQYF
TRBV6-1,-,CAQRGTEAFF
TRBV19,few,CASRPGQGYGEQYF
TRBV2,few,CASSDSFRGTQYF
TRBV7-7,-,CASARSGGSDTQYF
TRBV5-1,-,CASSLLLAGSDTQYF
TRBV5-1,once,CASSGFGGYNEQFF
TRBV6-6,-,CASSSGALNTEAFF
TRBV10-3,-,CAFRSSGGYTF
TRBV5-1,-,CASSSLPQGGQTQYF
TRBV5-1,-,CASAKGTVGDTQYF
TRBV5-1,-,CASSVSSGREQFF
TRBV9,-,CGSGPNTGELFF
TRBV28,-,CASSPLGTGIQETQYF
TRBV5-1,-,CASSLASPGGELFF
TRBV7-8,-,CASSLQSTVNTEAFF
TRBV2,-,CATYPPQSANREGTGELFF
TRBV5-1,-,CASSLTGQGGSPLHF
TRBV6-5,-,CASGAGGLNTEAFF
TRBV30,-,CAWRNPGANVLTF
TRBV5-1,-,CASRAGTLGETQYF
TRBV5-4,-,CASSDPRVDANGYTF
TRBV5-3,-,CASPDRQGAQDEQYF
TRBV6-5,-,CASSSPGLASYEQYF
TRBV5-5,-,CASSLLAGTGELFF
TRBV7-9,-,CASTHRDNSPLHF
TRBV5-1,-,CASSVVGGAGDTQYF